The rows below give T cell receptor beta chains drawn from one sample of a study. MiXCR, run by TCRdb on the 5' RACE reads, gives a single entry per CDR3 protein. The table includes 35,000 to 55,000 distinct CDR3 sequences, roughly 23% detected once. Source material: Tregs sorted from a lymph node. The receptors shown here come from a female donor with breast cancer. The CDR3 runs from the conserved cysteine through the conserved F or W. Fields, in order: J gene, D gene, V gene, clone size, CDR3 protein, CDR3 DNA. The D gene is left open where the match is weak. Clone sizes are given selectively: once, few, many, or a class where the clone is expanded.

j_call: TRBJ2-1
d_call: TRBD2
v_call: TRBV10-3
clone_size: NA
cdr3_aa: CAIQGTSGIGGYNEQFF
cdr3_nt: TGTGCCATTCAGGGGACTAGCGGGATAGGGGGGTACAATGAGCAGTTCTTC

j_call: TRBJ1-5
d_call: NA
v_call: TRBV19
clone_size: NA
cdr3_aa: CASSLRANQPQHF
cdr3_nt: TGTGCCAGTAGTTTACGGGCCAATCAGCCCCAGCATTTT

j_call: TRBJ2-7
d_call: TRBD1
v_call: TRBV10-2
clone_size: many
cdr3_aa: CATGQGSEQYF
cdr3_nt: TGCGCCACCGGACAGGGGAGCGAGCAGTACTTC

j_call: TRBJ2-7
d_call: NA
v_call: TRBV28
clone_size: few
cdr3_aa: CASSLTGTSYEQYF
cdr3_nt: TGTGCCAGCAGTTTAACCGGGACGTCCTACGAGCAGTACTTC

j_call: TRBJ2-2
d_call: NA
v_call: TRBV5-4
clone_size: many
cdr3_aa: CASSSNDSPTGELFF
cdr3_nt: TGTGCCAGCAGCTCTAATGACTCGCCTACCGGGGAGCTGTTTTTT

j_call: TRBJ2-7
d_call: TRBD2
v_call: TRBV4-1
clone_size: medium-sized
cdr3_aa: CASSQVGRGGYEQYF
cdr3_nt: TGCGCCAGCAGCCAAGTAGGCCGGGGGGGGTACGAGCAGTACTTC

j_call: TRBJ2-1
d_call: NA
v_call: TRBV4-1
clone_size: NA
cdr3_aa: CASSPAGQRTYFGSYNEQFF
cdr3_nt: TGCGCCAGCAGCCCGGCGGGGCAGAGGACTTATTTCGGCTCCTACAATGAGCAGTTCTTC

j_call: TRBJ2-5
d_call: TRBD2
v_call: TRBV5-1
clone_size: few
cdr3_aa: CASSLGATSGQETQYF
cdr3_nt: TGCGCCAGCAGCTTGGGTGCAACTAGCGGACAAGAGACCCAGTACTTC

j_call: TRBJ1-5
d_call: NA
v_call: TRBV6-2/TRBV6-3
clone_size: medium-sized
cdr3_aa: CASTHSDGSNQPQHF
cdr3_nt: TGTGCCAGCACCCACTCGGACGGCTCCAATCAGCCCCAGCATTTT

j_call: TRBJ2-7
d_call: NA
v_call: TRBV6-5
clone_size: many
cdr3_aa: CASSYGTSLYEQYF
cdr3_nt: TGTGCCAGCAGTTACGGGACCTCGCTCTACGAGCAGTACTTC